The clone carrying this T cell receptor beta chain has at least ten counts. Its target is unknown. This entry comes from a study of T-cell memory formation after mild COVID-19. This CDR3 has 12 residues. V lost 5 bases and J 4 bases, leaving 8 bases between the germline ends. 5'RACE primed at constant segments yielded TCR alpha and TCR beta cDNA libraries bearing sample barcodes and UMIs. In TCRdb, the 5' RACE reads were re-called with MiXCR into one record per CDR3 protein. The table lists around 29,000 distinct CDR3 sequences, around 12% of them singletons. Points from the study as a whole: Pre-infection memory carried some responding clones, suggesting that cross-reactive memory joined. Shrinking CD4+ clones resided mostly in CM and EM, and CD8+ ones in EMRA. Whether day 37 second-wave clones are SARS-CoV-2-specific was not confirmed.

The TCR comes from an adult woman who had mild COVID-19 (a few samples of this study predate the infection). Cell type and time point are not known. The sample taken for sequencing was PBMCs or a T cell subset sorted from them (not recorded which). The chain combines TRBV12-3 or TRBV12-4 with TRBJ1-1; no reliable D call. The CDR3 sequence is CASSTRSTEAFF. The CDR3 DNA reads TGTGCCAGCAGTACGAGGAGCACTGAAGCTTTCTTT.